In this sample, the clone carrying this TCR beta chain turned up a few times. What it binds is unknown. Prepared TCR beta cDNA libraries contained unique molecular identifiers. Once about 0.9 to 11 million T cells were used, approximately 470,000 cDNA molecules resulted. TCRdb used MiXCR to reprocess the PCR reads, holding one entry per CDR3 protein. This sample carries roughly 800,000 distinct CDR3 sequences, 46% of them seen once, and the ten largest clones take 4.9%. The data are from a study of post-analysis software for immune sequencing data. About the study: Recorded disease courses covered relapsing-remitting, secondary progressive and progressive-relapsing multiple sclerosis. Some patients had no subtype annotation.

The study's findings and limits: TRBV5-6, TRBV5-1 and TRBV20-1 were among 4 or 5 TRBV segments more frequent in patients than controls. Controls significantly exceeded multiple sclerosis patients in normalized Chao1 diversity.

Trimming took 7 bases from V and 4 from J; bases not matched to a gene: 10. The CDR3 has 15 amino acids. The germline CDR1 and CDR2 sequences are SGHTA and FQGTGA. The chain carries TRBV7-3 and TRBJ2-1; 7 bases match TRBD2. The sample was blood. This TCR came from a girl aged 10 to 17 with multiple sclerosis. CDR3 residues: CASTPRASGYNEQFF. CDR3 sequence (DNA): TGTGCCAGCACCCCGAGGGCTAGCGGTTACAATGAGCAGTTCTTC.